What follows are 4 T cell receptor beta chains derived from one specimen sequenced in a study of CD4 T cells in relation to SARS-CoV-2 and coronaviruses. Data came from immunoSEQ multiplex PCR; TCRdb stores just in-frame clones and leaves some out. The sample records about 36,000 clones, over 60% being singletons. For these TCRs, the target antigens are not known. Specimen: memory CD4+ T cells from PBMCs, cultured in vitro. These receptors originate from an adult with COVID-19.

The chain has TRBV13 and TRBJ2-2; D uncertain. Germline loops: CDR1 PRHDT, CDR2 FYEKMQ (reference sequence). The CDR3 sequence is 12 residues long. V shed 5 bases and J shed 4 bases, with 5 bases lying between them. The CDR3 DNA reads as TGTGCCAGCAGCGGGGTCACCGGGGAGCTGTTTTTT. Translation: CASSGVTGELFF.

The V call is TRBV6-5, the J call TRBJ1-5; 7 positions agree with TRBD1. CDR1 is MNHEY and CDR2 is SVGAGI in the germline V gene. The CDR3 is 14 amino acids. The ends lost 10 bases at V and 0 bases at J; junction bases unmatched: 6. CDR3 residues: CATQTGDSNQPQHF. CDR3 in DNA: TGTGCCACCCAAACAGGGGATAGCAATCAGCCCCAGCATTTT.

This clone showed up just a few times. This chain joins TRBV15 and TRBJ1-1; no clear D. Per the germline V gene, CDR1 is LNHNV and CDR2 is YYDKDF (reference sequence). The germline V and J ends were trimmed by 0 bases and 5 bases, with 16 bases remaining between them. The CDR3 totals 16 residues. DNA for the CDR3: TGTGCCACCAGCAGAGATCTAGCGGTGGGGAGGACTGAAGCTTTCTTT. Translation gives CATSRDLAVGRTEAFF. The complete variable domain, with remaining parts taken from reference TRBV15 and TRBJ1-1, reads DAMVIQNPRYQVTQFGKPVTLSCSQTLNHNVMYWYQQKSSQAPKLLFHYYDKDFNNEADTPDNFQSRRPNTSFCFLDIRSPGLGDTAMYLCATSRDLAVGRTEAFFGQGTRLTVV.

The chain links TRBV18 to TRBJ2-7, with a tentative D call TRBD1 (7 bases). This CDR3 contains 15 residues. CDR1 is KGHSH and CDR2 is LQKENI in the germline V gene. The V and J ends lost 3 bases and 3 bases respectively, with 15 bases between them. CDR3 sequence: CASSPGQGGYYEQYF. As DNA, the CDR3 is TGTGCCAGCTCACCTGGGCAGGGGGGATACTACGAGCAGTACTTC.